This T cell receptor (beta chain) was retrieved from a study of response to subunit inactivated influenza vaccine. Points from the study as a whole: Seasonal influenza vaccination, on each occasion, was suggested by the authors to recruit few new T cells.

TCRdb recomputed calls from the RT-PCR reads with MiXCR, one row per CDR3 protein. The sample shows over 650,000 distinct CDR3 sequences, less than 20% of them seen only once. This clonotype was recorded at least ten times. Its antigen is still unknown. The germline CDR1 and CDR2 sequences are DFQATT and SNEGSKA (reference sequence). The CDR3 is 14 amino acids. The V and J ends lost 0 bases and 3 bases respectively, with 9 bases between them. V and J are TRBV20-1 and TRBJ1-5; D ambiguous. This TCR was sampled from a middle-aged man who received an inactivated influenza vaccine. This material consisted of PBMCs from blood, taken roughly 5 days after vaccination. This chain's CDR3 is CSARDGSYNQPQHF. The CDR3 nucleotides are TGCAGTGCTAGAGATGGGTCCTACAATCAGCCCCAGCATTTT.